This T cell receptor (beta chain) comes out of a study of Graves' ophthalmopathy and Graves' hyperthyroidism (dated by TCRdb to 2017 to 2018). For the study in its entirety: A patient counted as having stable hyperthyroidism if there was no progression to ophthalmopathy within 18 months of follow-up. For independent validation, a separate cohort was made up of 18 hyperthyroidism patients plus 17 patients who later progressed from hyperthyroidism to ophthalmopathy. In roughly six hyperthyroidism patients, the T-cell repertoires found in thyroid tissue were compared with those found in blood. To explore V-J signatures that separate ophthalmopathy from hyperthyroidism, a discovery set of about a hundred patients was enrolled, consisting of more than 40 with ophthalmopathy and roughly 60 with stable hyperthyroidism. Following sample collection, hyperthyroidism patients were given methimazole at a starting dose of 30 mg daily, and ophthalmopathy patients were given high-dose intravenous methylprednisolone. TCR beta repertoire signatures were used to distinguish Graves' ophthalmopathy from Graves' hyperthyroidism and to predict progression to ophthalmopathy. In total, 135 blood samples were TCR-sequenced: fewer than 50 ophthalmopathy, some 75 hyperthyroidism and some 17 hyperthyroidism-to-ophthalmopathy patients. Study-level results and caveats: In validation, the model predicted ophthalmopathy progression with less than 71% sensitivity and roughly 72% specificity; 12 predicted patients were CT-confirmed with GO in a median of around 6 months. Sample size was not predetermined statistically, and investigators were not blinded to group allocation. Ophthalmopathy was separated from stable hyperthyroidism by the 13-signature model with roughly 87% sensitivity and roughly 83% specificity in cross-validation and with 80%/75% in the test set. Most expanded thyroid clonotypes with frequency above 0.001 were also detected in blood, suggesting blood repertoires may reflect the thyroid immune response.

Hyperthyroidism patients were newly diagnosed, were aged 18 to 65 years, and had a disease duration under 2 months. Patients with other autoimmune diseases, uncontrolled infections, pregnancy or lactation were excluded from the study. Clinical symptoms, serum thyroxine, TRAb, thyroid ultrasound and orbital computed tomography formed the basis of the diagnosis. Total RNA was extracted using Trizol reagent, and RNA quality was checked on an Agilent 2100 Bioanalyzer. A word on this clonotype: Its binding antigen is unknown. No qualities accompany the bases; no much larger clone lies one base away.

Including the terminal cysteine and phenylalanine, the CDR3 comprises 22 residues. Only the CDR3 part of the read is kept: 66 bases, read in frame from the first base. Sequences MRHNA (CDR1) and SNTAGT (CDR2) are obtained from the germline V gene. V is pruned by 6 bases and J by 0 bases, leaving 22 bases of the junction without a gene match. TCR beta CDR3 regions were amplified from RNA transcripts for repertoire sequencing. HTBI primers and the Qiagen OneStep RT-PCR kit were used in a first-round RT-PCR, which was followed by a second-round multiplex PCR, size selection and purification. Libraries were sequenced on an Illumina HiSeq2000 using paired-end 100 bp reads. As for how the authors treated the data: Reads were processed with SOAPnuke, discarding reads with adapters, uncalled bases, mean Phred below 15, or no exact constant-primer or identifier match. High-quality paired reads were merged with COPE v1.2.5. Each unique nucleotide sequence was treated as a clonotype, and MiTCR v1.1 was used to align the clonotypes to the IMGT TRB V, D and J references. The analysis was limited to V-J combinations with a frequency above 0.0001, which together covered 99.2% of the repertoires. For each V-J combination, a TCR clonal expansion and chaos score was defined as the ratio of F50 clonal expansion to chaos observed in the TCRdist matrix. Welch's t-statistics and random forest were used to narrow the features down to 10 to 15 V-J combinations, which were then fed into a naive Bayes classifier. Thyroid-blood repertoire similarity was quantified with the Morisita-Horn index. Through fastp at Q25 and MiXCR, TCRdb rebuilt clones from the public reads, retaining in-frame beta chains. Every distinct CDR3 protein forms one entry, paired with its most common genes and DNA. Here the V and J calls rest on TCRdb's processing, not on the authors' analysis. The sample table contains approximately 1.2 million distinct CDR3 sequences; only one count was recorded for less than 45% of them. More than 9.5% of the sample lies in the top ten.

The specimen was peripheral blood or thyroid tissue (not recorded which). Recombination connected TRBV6-4 to TRBJ2-6; 8 bases in the middle match TRBD1. The receptor's source is an adult man with Graves' hyperthyroidism. The base sequence is TGTGCCAGCAGCGAAAGACCGACAGGGGTGTTCGCCCCCGCCTCTGGGGCCAACGTCCTGACTTTC. Translated, this is CASSERPTGVFAPASGANVLTF.